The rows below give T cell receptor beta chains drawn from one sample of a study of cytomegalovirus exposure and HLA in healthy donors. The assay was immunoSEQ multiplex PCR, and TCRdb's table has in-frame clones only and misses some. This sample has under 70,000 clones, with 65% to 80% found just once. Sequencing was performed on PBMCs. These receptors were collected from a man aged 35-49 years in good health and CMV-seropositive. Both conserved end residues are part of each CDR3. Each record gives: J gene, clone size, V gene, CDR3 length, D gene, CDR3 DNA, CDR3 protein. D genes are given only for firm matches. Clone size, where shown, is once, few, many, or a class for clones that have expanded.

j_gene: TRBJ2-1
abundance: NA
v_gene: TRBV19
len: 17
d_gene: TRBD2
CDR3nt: TGTGCCAGCCATAGGGGTAGCGGGGGGAGCTCCTACAATGAGCAGTTCTTC
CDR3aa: CASHRGSGGSSYNEQFF

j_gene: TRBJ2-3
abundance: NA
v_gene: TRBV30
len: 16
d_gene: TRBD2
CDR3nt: TGTGCCTGGAGTGTCTGGACTAGCGGGGGCACAGATACGCAGTATTTT
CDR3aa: CAWSVWTSGGTDTQYF

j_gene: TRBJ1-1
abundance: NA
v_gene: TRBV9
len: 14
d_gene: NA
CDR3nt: TGTGCCAGCAGCGTAAGTCAGGAGAACACTGAAGCTTTCTTT
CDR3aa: CASSVSQENTEAFF

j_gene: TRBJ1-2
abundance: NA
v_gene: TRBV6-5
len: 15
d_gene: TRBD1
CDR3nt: TGTGCCAGCAGCGAGCAGGGGGGCTCTAACTATGGCTACACCTTC
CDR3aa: CASSEQGGSNYGYTF

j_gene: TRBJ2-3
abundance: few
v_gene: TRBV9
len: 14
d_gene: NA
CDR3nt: TGTGCCAGCAGCGTAGCTCCTAGCACAGATACGCAGTATTTT
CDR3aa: CASSVAPSTDTQYF

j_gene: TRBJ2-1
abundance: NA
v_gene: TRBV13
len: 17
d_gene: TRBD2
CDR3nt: TGTGCCAGCAGCTTTTCGGGACTAGCGTTGTCCTACAATGAGCAGTTCTTC
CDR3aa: CASSFSGLALSYNEQFF

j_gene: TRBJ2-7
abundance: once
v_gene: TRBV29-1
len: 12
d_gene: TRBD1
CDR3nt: TGCAGCGTTGGACAGGGGGACTACGAGCAGTACTTC
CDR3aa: CSVGQGDYEQYF

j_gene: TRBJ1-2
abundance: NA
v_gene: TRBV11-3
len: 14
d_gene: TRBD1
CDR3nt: TGTGCCAGCAGCTCCGGACAGGGCGACTATGGCTACACCTTC
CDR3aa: CASSSGQGDYGYTF

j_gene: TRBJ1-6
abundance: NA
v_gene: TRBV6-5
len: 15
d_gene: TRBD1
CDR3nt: TGTGCCAGCAGTCCTCCGGGACAGGGGAATTCACCCCTCCACTTT
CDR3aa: CASSPPGQGNSPLHF

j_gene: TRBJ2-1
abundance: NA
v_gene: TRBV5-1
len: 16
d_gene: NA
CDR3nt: TGCGCCAGCAGCCCCATAGCGGATAGCTCCTACAATGAGCAGTTCTTC
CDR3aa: CASSPIADSSYNEQFF

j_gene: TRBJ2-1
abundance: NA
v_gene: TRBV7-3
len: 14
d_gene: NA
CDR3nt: TGTGCCAGCAGCTTGGAATGGAGGGTAAATGAGCAGTTCTTC
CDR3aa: CASSLEWRVNEQFF

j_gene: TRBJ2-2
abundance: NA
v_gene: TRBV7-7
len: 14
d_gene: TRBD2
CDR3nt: TGTGCTAGCAGCATAACGCGGGAGACCGGGGAGCTGTTTTTT
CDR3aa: CASSITRETGELFF

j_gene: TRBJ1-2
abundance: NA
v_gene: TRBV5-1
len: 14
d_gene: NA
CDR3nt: TGCGCCAGCAGCTTGACGCAGGGGATCTATGGCTACACCTTC
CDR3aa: CASSLTQGIYGYTF

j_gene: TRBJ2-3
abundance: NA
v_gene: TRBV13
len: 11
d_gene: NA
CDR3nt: TGTGCCAGCAGCCCCGGGGATACGCAGTATTTT
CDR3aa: CASSPGDTQYF

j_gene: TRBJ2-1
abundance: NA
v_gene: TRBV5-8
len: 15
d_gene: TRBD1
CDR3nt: TGTGCCAGCAGTCGGACAGGGATCTCCTACAATGAGCAGTTCTTC
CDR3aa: CASSRTGISYNEQFF

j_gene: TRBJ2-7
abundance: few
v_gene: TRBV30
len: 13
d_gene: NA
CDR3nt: TGTGCCTGTGTTGACCCTAGCTCCTACGAGCAGTACTTC
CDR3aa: CACVDPSSYEQYF

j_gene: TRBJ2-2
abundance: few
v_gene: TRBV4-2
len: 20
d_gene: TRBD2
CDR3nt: TGTGCCAGCAGCCAAGATTCTCAGCGGGGGGGCGTAGGTAACACCGGGGAGCTGTTTTTT
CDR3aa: CASSQDSQRGGVGNTGELFF

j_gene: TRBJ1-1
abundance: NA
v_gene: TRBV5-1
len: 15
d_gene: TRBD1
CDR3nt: TGCGCCAGCAGCTTAGACAGGGGGATCACCCTTGAAGCTTTCTTT
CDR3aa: CASSLDRGITLEAFF

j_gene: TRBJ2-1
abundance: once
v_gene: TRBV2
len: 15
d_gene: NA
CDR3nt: TGTGCCAGCAGTGAAAGTATGCAGGTTTACAATGAGCAGTTCTTC
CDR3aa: CASSESMQVYNEQFF

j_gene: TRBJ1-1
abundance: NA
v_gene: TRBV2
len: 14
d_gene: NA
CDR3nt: TGTGCCAGCAGCCGCTTAGACTTGAACACTGAAGCTTTCTTT
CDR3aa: CASSRLDLNTEAFF

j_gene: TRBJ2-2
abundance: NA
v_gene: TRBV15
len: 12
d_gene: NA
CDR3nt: TGTGCCACCAGGAGCTACACCGGGGAGCTGTTTTTT
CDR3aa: CATRSYTGELFF

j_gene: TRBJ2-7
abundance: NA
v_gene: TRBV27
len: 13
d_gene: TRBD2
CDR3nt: TGTGCCAGCACCTCTGGGGGGGATTACGAGCAGTACTTC
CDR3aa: CASTSGGDYEQYF

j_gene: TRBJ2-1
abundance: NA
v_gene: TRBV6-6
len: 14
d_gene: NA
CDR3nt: TGTGCCAGCAGTTACTCGACGACCCCTCCTAGAGAGTTCTTC
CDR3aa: CASSYSTTPPREFF

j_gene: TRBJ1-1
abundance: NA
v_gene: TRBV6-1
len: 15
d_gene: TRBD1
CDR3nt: TGTGCCAGCAGTGATACGGGACAGGGAGATACTGAAGCTTTCTTT
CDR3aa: CASSDTGQGDTEAFF

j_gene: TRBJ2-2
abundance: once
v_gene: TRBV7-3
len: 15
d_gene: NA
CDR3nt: TGTGCCAGCAGCCTAGCGGCGGGACAAGCAGGGGAGCTGTTTTTT
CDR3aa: CASSLAAGQAGELFF

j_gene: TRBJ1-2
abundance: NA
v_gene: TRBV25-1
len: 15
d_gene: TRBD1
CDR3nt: TGTGCCAGCAGTCATGGGGACAGGGGTGTGGAGGGCTACACCTTC
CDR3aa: CASSHGDRGVEGYTF

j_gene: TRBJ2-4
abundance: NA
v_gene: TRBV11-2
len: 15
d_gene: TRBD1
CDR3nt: TGTGCCAGCAGCTTAAGCCGGGACAGGGCTACCATTCAGTACTTC
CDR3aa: CASSLSRDRATIQYF

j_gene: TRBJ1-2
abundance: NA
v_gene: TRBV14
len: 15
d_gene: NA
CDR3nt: TGTGCCAGCAGCCCATCGGCAGACTGGGACTATGGCTACACCTTC
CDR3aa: CASSPSADWDYGYTF

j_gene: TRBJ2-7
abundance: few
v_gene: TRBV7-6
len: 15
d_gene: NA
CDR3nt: TGTGCCAGCAGCTTCTCCGGGCAGGGTCCCTACGAGCAGTACTTC
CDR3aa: CASSFSGQGPYEQYF

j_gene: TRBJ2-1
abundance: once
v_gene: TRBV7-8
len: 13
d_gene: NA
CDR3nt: TGTGCCAGCAGCCGGGGGTCCCTGAGTGAGCAGTTCTTC
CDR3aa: CASSRGSLSEQFF

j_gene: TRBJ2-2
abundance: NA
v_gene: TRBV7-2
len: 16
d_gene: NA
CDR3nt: TGTGCCAGCAGCGTATTAAGGGGGTACGGCACCGGGGAGCTGTTTTTT
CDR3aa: CASSVLRGYGTGELFF

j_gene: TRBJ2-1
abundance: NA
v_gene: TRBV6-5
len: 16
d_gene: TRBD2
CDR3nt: TGTGCCAGCAGTTATAGGCGGGGGGGATCCTACAATGAGCAGTTCTTC
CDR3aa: CASSYRRGGSYNEQFF

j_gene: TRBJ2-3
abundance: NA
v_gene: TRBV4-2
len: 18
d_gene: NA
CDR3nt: TGTGCCAGCAGCCAAGTAGGGGGGGGCCTCAACCCGACGGATACGCAGTATTTT
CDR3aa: CASSQVGGGLNPTDTQYF

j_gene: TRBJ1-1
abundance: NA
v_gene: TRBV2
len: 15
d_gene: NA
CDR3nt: TGTGCCAGCAGTGAAGCGCCGTACGCCAGGACTGAAGCTTTCTTT
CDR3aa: CASSEAPYARTEAFF

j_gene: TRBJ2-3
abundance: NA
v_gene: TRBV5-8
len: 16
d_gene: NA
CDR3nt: TGTGCCAGCAGCCCTGGCATGAGGGGGGGTTTGTATACGCAGTATTTT
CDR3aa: CASSPGMRGGLYTQYF

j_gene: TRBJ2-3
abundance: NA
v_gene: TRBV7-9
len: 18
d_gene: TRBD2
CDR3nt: TGTGCCAGCAGCCTACTAGCGGGGGGGGAAGGGGGCACAGATACGCAGTATTTT
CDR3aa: CASSLLAGGEGGTDTQYF

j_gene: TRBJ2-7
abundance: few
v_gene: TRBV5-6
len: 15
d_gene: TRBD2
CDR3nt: TGTGCCAGCAGCTTGGCTAGCGGGGGTTCCTACGAGCAGTACTTC
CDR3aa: CASSLASGGSYEQYF

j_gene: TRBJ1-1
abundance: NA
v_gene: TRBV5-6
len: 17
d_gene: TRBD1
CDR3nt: TGTGCCAGCAGCTCGCAAACAGGGGGCGGAATGAACACTGAAGCTTTCTTT
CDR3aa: CASSSQTGGGMNTEAFF

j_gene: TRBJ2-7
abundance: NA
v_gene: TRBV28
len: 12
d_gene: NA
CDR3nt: TGTGCCACAACTAGCCAGTCCTACGAGCAGTACTTC
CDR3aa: CATTSQSYEQYF